Below, 17 T cell receptor beta chains from the same sample are listed, as sequenced in a study of CD8 T cells in Susac syndrome. Reverse transcription used roughly 0.45 to 1 ug RNA and random hexamers. One entry per CDR3 protein, called by TCRdb with MiXCR from the immunoSEQ multiplex PCR reads. The data contain 300,000 or so distinct CDR3 sequences, roughly 94% of them singletons. The specimen was CD4+ T cells from PBMCs. All receptors come from a human donor with multiple sclerosis.

This chain uses TRBV5-1 with TRBJ2-4; TRBD1 matches at 11 bases. V trimming: 3 bases; J trimming: 9 bases; junction bases outside the gene matches: 5. Germline CDR1 is SGHRS and CDR2 is YFSETQ. The CDR3 runs to 14 residues. Here the CDR3 reads CASSWGQGETIQYF. CDR3 DNA: TGCGCCAGCAGCTGGGGACAGGGGGAAACCATTCAGTACTTC.

In its sample, this clonotype was seen once. The genes are TRBV5-4 and TRBJ2-3, with D perhaps TRBD1 (6 bases). The CDR3 covers 17 residues. The V gene lost 2 bases and the J gene lost 4 bases, with 20 bases spanning the gap. Per the germline V gene, CDR1 is SGHNT and CDR2 is YYREEE (reference sequence). The CDR3, as DNA: TGTGCCAGCAGCTTATTCACGGGGCAGGGGAGCCCAGATACGCAGTATTTT. Amino acids: CASSLFTGQGSPDTQYF.

The V call is TRBV7-3, the J call TRBJ2-7; 13 nucleotides line up with TRBD2. The CDR3 runs 16 residues. V was clipped by 6 bases and J by 0 bases; unmatched bases: 5. The germline gives CDR1 SGHTA, CDR2 FQGTGA. The CDR3 region has the DNA TGTGCCAGCAGACTAGCGGGGGGGACTTACTCCTACGAGCAGTACTTC. This encodes CASRLAGGTYSYEQYF.

The DNA for the CDR3 is TGTGCCAGCAGTCGCGGAGGGGGCGTGTACAATGAGCAGTTCTTC. Translated: CASSRGGGVYNEQFF. The rearrangement uses TRBV27 and TRBJ2-1; D might be TRBD1 (7 bases). This CDR3 has 15 residues. V dropped 5 bases and J dropped 4 bases, with 15 bases sitting between them. Germline V gene sequence: CDR1 MNHEY, CDR2 SMNVEV (reference sequence).

The genes are TRBV6-5 and TRBJ2-7; D remains ambiguous. The CDR3 is made up of 13 amino acids. Trimming took 2 bases from V and 3 from J, leaving 8 bases between them. The germline V gene encodes CDR1 MNHEY and CDR2 SVGAGI. The CDR3 spells CASSYGGVYEQYF. Here the CDR3 DNA reads TGTGCCAGCAGTTACGGTGGGGTCTACGAGCAGTACTTC.

This clonotype is a singleton in its sample. V gene TRBV20-1 combines with J gene TRBJ2-7; TRBD2 matches at 7 bases. This CDR3 is 16 amino acids long. V shed 0 bases and J 1 base; nucleotides not matched to a gene: 9. Germline V lookup: CDR1 DFQATT, CDR2 SNEGSKA (reference sequence). CDR3 bases: TGCAGTGCTAGAGATTTTAAGCGGGGCCTATCCTACGAGCAGTACTTC. Amino acids: CSARDFKRGLSYEQYF.

This chain connects TRBV30 to TRBJ2-3; 11 positions agree with TRBD2. This CDR3 spans 15 amino acids. CDR1 and CDR2 from the germline V gene are GTSNPN and SVGIG (reference sequence). Germline trimming cut 5 bases from V and 4 bases from J; bases unmatched to any gene: 8. CDR3 sequence: CAWEPGLAVPDTQYF. The CDR3 DNA sequence: TGTGCCTGGGAACCGGGACTAGCGGTTCCAGATACGCAGTATTTT.

This clonotype came up a few times. The V and J genes are TRBV11-1 and TRBJ2-2; D gene uncertain. The CDR3 is 13 amino acids. The germline V gene has CDR1 SGHAT and CDR2 FQDESV (reference sequence). V lost 5 bases, J lost 3 bases, and 7 bases lay in between. The DNA for the CDR3 is TGTGCCAGCAGCCCCCTCGACACCGGGGAGCTGTTTTTT. Translating it yields CASSPLDTGELFF.

This chain joins TRBV29-1 and TRBJ2-1, with 10 positions matching TRBD2. This CDR3 has 15 residues. Germline-derived CDR1 and CDR2 are SQVTM and ANQGSEA. With V trimmed by 6 bases and J by 4 bases, 9 bases remained unmatched. CDR3 sequence reads: CSVAPSGRLYNEQFF. The CDR3 DNA reads TGCAGCGTCGCCCCTAGCGGGAGACTGTACAATGAGCAGTTCTTC.

The DNA of the CDR3 is TGCAGCGTCACGGGACAGGGGAGTTGGTTCTTC. Translation: CSVTGQGSWFF. V is TRBV29-1 and J is TRBJ2-1; 10 bases are a match to TRBD1. The germline gives CDR1 SQVTM, CDR2 ANQGSEA. The V segment lost 6 bases and the J segment 15 bases; nucleotides outside the gene matches: 8. CDR3 size: 11 residues.

V gene TRBV24-1 combines with J gene TRBJ2-4; D might be TRBD1 (6 bases). The CDR3 is made up of 19 amino acids. V was shortened by 9 bases and J by 0 bases, with 26 bases between the two germline ends. The germline CDR1 and CDR2 sequences are KGHDR and SFDVKD. The CDR3 sequence: CATPWQGPPERLAKNIQYF. As DNA, the CDR3 is TGTGCCACCCCTTGGCAGGGGCCGCCGGAAAGACTAGCCAAAAACATTCAGTACTTC.

V and J are TRBV14 and TRBJ2-1; tentatively, D is TRBD1 or TRBD2 (6 bases each). CDR1 and CDR2 from the germline V gene are SGHDN and FVKESK. V gave up 6 bases and J gave up 2 bases, with 14 bases separating them. CDR3 size: 15 residues. Here the CDR3 reads CASRSLGGTYNEQFF. DNA for the CDR3: TGTGCCAGCAGGAGTCTAGGGGGGACCTACAATGAGCAGTTCTTC. The entire variable domain, with the rest obtained from reference TRBV14 and TRBJ2-1, is as follows: EAGVTQFPSHSVIEKGQTVTLRCDPISGHDNLYWYRRVMGKEIKFLLHFVKESKQDESGMPNNRFLAERTGGTYSTLKVQPAELEDSGVYFCASRSLGGTYNEQFFGPGTRLTVL.

This clonotype was seen more than once but under ten times. CDR3 residues: CAWSDGGRGSEKLFF. In DNA form, the CDR3 reads TGTGCCTGGAGTGATGGCGGGCGGGGGAGTGAAAAACTGTTTTTT. V is TRBV30 and J is TRBJ1-4, with D possibly matching TRBD1 (5 bases). V lost 1 base, J lost 7 bases, and 16 bases lay in between. The CDR3 length is 15 residues. Germline assignment: CDR1 GTSNPN and CDR2 SVGIG (reference sequence).

The chain joins TRBV9 to TRBJ1-1; no firm D call. Germline assignment: CDR1 SGDLS and CDR2 YYNGEE. The CDR3 loop spans 13 amino acids. Trimming took 0 bases from V and 1 from J, leaving 4 bases between them. Here the CDR3 reads CASSVDTNTEAFF. CDR3 nucleotide sequence: TGTGCCAGCAGCGTAGATACGAACACTGAAGCTTTCTTT. Based on the CDR3 plus reference TRBV9 and TRBJ1-1, the full variable domain is DSGVTQTPKHLITATGQRVTLRCSPRSGDLSVYWYQQSLDQGLQFLIQYYNGEERAKGNILERFSAQQFPDLHSELNLSSLELGDSALYFCASSVDTNTEAFFGQGTRLTVV.

The rearrangement links TRBV6-5 to TRBJ1-1; D call uncertain. The CDR3 totals 15 residues. Trimming shortened V by 10 bases and J by 4 bases, and 22 bases separated the two germline ends. Germline V gene data show CDR1 as MNHEY and CDR2 as SVGAGI. In DNA form, the CDR3 reads TGTGCCACCCAAAGGAGGAGTGAGCCGGCCACTGAAGCTTTCTTT. It specifies CATQRRSEPATEAFF.

The V and J genes are TRBV7-2 and TRBJ1-5, with unresolved D. The V gene lost 5 bases and the J gene lost 7 bases, with 15 bases spanning the gap. In germline, CDR1 is SGHTA, CDR2 FQGNSA. CDR3 length: 14 amino acids. CDR3 residues: CASSPSFLLQPQHF. Here the CDR3 DNA reads TGTGCCAGCAGCCCTTCATTCCTCCTCCAGCCCCAGCATTTT.

This clonotype was observed a few times. The chain joins TRBV6-1 to TRBJ2-7, with D maybe TRBD1 (6 bases). This CDR3 is 14 amino acids long. The germline CDR1 and CDR2 sequences are MNHNS and SASEGT. Trimming stripped 3 bases from V and 0 bases from J, with 9 bases between. The CDR3 sequence: CASSEGTFSYEQYF. CDR3 DNA sequence: TGTGCCAGCAGTGAGGGGACATTCTCCTACGAGCAGTACTTC.